The rows below give T cell receptor beta chains drawn from one sample of a study of control samples from healthy donors and cancer patients. Clones were sequenced by immunoSEQ multiplex PCR, and TCRdb holds only the in-frame ones, with some missing. The data hold roughly 92,000 clones, with approximately 91% observed a single time. Sample: blood. The origin of the receptors is a woman aged 55-75 years in good health. The CDR3 runs from the conserved cysteine through the conserved F or W. The D gene is left open where the match is weak. A clone size is listed for some rows: how often the clone was seen (once, few, many), or a class if it is expanded.

NA TRBJ1-2 TRBV4-3 NA TGCGCCAGCAGCCCCTCTCGCAGGGCGTCTAACTATGGCTACACCTTC CASSPSRRASNYGYTF
TRBD2 TRBJ2-1 TRBV24-1 NA TGTGCCACCAGTGATTTCCGGACTAGCGGGAGGGGTAATGAGCAGTTCTTC CATSDFRTSGRGNEQFF
NA TRBJ1-5 TRBV2 NA TGTGCCAGCAGTGAAGCGGAGGGGAGTCAGCCCCAGCATTTT CASSEAEGSQPQHF
NA TRBJ2-3 TRBV11-2 NA TGTGCCAGCAGCGCCCAGGGGAGGAGCACAGATACGCAGTATTTT CASSAQGRSTDTQYF
TRBD1 TRBJ1-2 TRBV5-4 NA TGTGCCAGCAGCCGACAGGGGATTAGCTATGGCTACACCTTC CASSRQGISYGYTF
TRBD1 TRBJ2-3 TRBV5-6 NA TGTGCCAGCAGCTTGGCGGGGCAGGGGGTAGGTACGCAGTATTTT CASSLAGQGVGTQYF
NA TRBJ1-1 TRBV11-2 NA TGTGCCAGCAGCTTATCGGCAGGGTTGAACACTGAAGCTTTCTTT CASSLSAGLNTEAFF
TRBD1 TRBJ1-1 TRBV30 once TGTGCCTCCTCAGGACAGGGGCTCGTAGCTTTCTTT CASSGQGLVAFF
NA TRBJ2-7 TRBV7-9 NA TGTGCCAGCAGCCGCTTAGGGGACGAGCAGTACTTC CASSRLGDEQYF
NA TRBJ2-3 TRBV28 NA TGTGCCAGCAGTTTATCTTACCCCTTGGACAGTTACACAGATACGCAGTATTTT CASSLSYPLDSYTDTQYF
NA TRBJ1-5 TRBV2 NA TGTGCCAGCAGTGAAGCCGGGGCTAGCAATCAGCCCCAGCATTTT CASSEAGASNQPQHF
NA TRBJ1-6 TRBV19 NA TGTGCCAGTAGTATACAGAGGCTGGATAATTCACCCCTCCACTTT CASSIQRLDNSPLHF
TRBD2 TRBJ2-3 TRBV4-2 NA TGTGCCAGCAGCCAAGTTGTGGCGGGGGGCCAAAAAGGCACAGATACGCAGTATTTT CASSQVVAGGQKGTDTQYF
NA TRBJ1-5 TRBV19 few TGTGCCAGTAGTCCCGCGGAGTATCAGCCCCAGCATTTT CASSPAEYQPQHF
TRBD1 TRBJ1-2 TRBV19 few TGTGCCAGTAGGGGGACAGTAAACTATGGCTACACCTTC CASRGTVNYGYTF
NA TRBJ2-7 TRBV7-9 NA TGTGCCAGCAGCTTATTGGTCAGGTTCTACGAGCAGTACTTC CASSLLVRFYEQYF
TRBD1 TRBJ1-2 TRBV2 NA TGTGCCAGCAGTGACAGGGGGGTCTATGGCTACACCTTC CASSDRGVYGYTF
NA TRBJ2-1 TRBV7-2 once TGTGCCAGCAGCTCACGAACAGGGTACAATGAGCAGTTCTTC CASSSRTGYNEQFF
TRBD1 TRBJ2-3 TRBV5-1 NA TGCGCCAGCAGCTTGGGGACAGGGGGAGATACGCAGTATTTT CASSLGTGGDTQYF
TRBD1 TRBJ2-7 TRBV5-4 once TGTGCCAGCACTACGGGCGGGGACAGGCGATCCTACGAGCAGTACTTC CASTTGGDRRSYEQYF
TRBD1 TRBJ2-5 TRBV7-9 NA TGTGCCAGCAGCTCCGACGCGCTCCGGGACAGACAAGAGACCCAGTACTTC CASSSDALRDRQETQYF
NA TRBJ2-5 TRBV3-1/TRBV3-2 NA TGTGCCAGCAGCCCGTCCTCTTCCCCCGCAGTCAGGGGTAGGGAGACCCAGTACTTC CASSPSSSPAVRGRETQYF
TRBD2 TRBJ2-3 TRBV12-5 NA TGTGCTAGTGGTTCCACCCCTAGCGGGAGGATGGATACGCAGTATTTT CASGSTPSGRMDTQYF
NA TRBJ1-6 TRBV18 NA TGTGCCAGCTCTAAGACGGTAAACGCAGATTCACCCCTCCACTTT CASSKTVNADSPLHF
NA TRBJ1-3 TRBV5-1 NA TGCGCCAGCAGCTTGGAGGGGGGCACTGGAAACACCATATATTTT CASSLEGGTGNTIYF
NA TRBJ1-2 TRBV5-4 NA TGTGCCAGCAGCTTCGGGGAAAACTATGGCTACACCTTC CASSFGENYGYTF
NA TRBJ2-1 TRBV3-1/TRBV3-2 NA TGTGCCAGCAGCCAAGAGGGGGTATCTGGTTGGGTCGGTGAGCAGTTCTTC CASSQEGVSGWVGEQFF
NA TRBJ1-1 TRBV5-1 NA TGCGCCAGCAGCTTGGTCGCGGGGAAAAACACTGAAGCTTTCTTT CASSLVAGKNTEAFF
NA TRBJ1-1 TRBV7-9 once TGTGCCAGCAGCTGGGAGGGGACCCTGAACACTGAAGCTTTCTTT CASSWEGTLNTEAFF
NA TRBJ1-1 TRBV19 NA TGTGCCAGTAATGACGTGGGGCTGGGCACTGAAGCTTTCTTT CASNDVGLGTEAFF
NA TRBJ1-2 TRBV6-1 NA TGTGCCAGCAGTGAAGGGGGGAGTTATGGCTACACCTTC CASSEGGSYGYTF
NA TRBJ2-6 TRBV5-4 NA TGTGCCAGCAGCTCCCCCCAGTCTGGGGCCAACGTCCTGACTTTC CASSSPQSGANVLTF
NA TRBJ2-7 TRBV4-1 few TGCGCCAGCAGCCAAAAAACTCCAGGGGACGGAGACTACGAGCAGTACTTC CASSQKTPGDGDYEQYF
TRBD1 TRBJ2-2 TRBV28 NA TGTGCCAGCAGTTTATGGGACAGGGGAAACACCGGGGAGCTGTTTTTT CASSLWDRGNTGELFF
TRBD2 TRBJ2-1 TRBV20-1 NA TGCAGTGCTAGTTATGGCCTAGCGGGGACCCCTGAGCAGTTCTTC CSASYGLAGTPEQFF
TRBD1 TRBJ1-2 TRBV28 NA TGTGCCAGCAGTTTATGGGCAGGGGGTGCTGGCTACACCTTC CASSLWAGGAGYTF
NA TRBJ1-5 TRBV21-1 NA TGTGCCAGCATCAACCGAAGGCCCCAGCATTTT CASINRRPQHF
TRBD2 TRBJ2-3 TRBV7-9 once TGTGCCAGCAGCTTATGGGCGGGAGTCACAGATACGCAGTATTTT CASSLWAGVTDTQYF
NA TRBJ1-2 TRBV4-2 NA TGTGCCAGCAGCCAAGATGCAGCCCCCGGCTATGGCTACACCTTC CASSQDAAPGYGYTF
NA TRBJ1-3 TRBV16 NA TGTGCCAGCAGCCAGGGGGCCGTCACTGGAAACACCATATATTTT CASSQGAVTGNTIYF
NA TRBJ1-2 TRBV12-3/TRBV12-4 NA TGTGCCAGCAGCCGCCCAGAGTGGTTCCCCCACTTC CASSRPEWFPHF
NA TRBJ2-5 TRBV5-1 NA TGCGCCAGCAGCTTATCTCCGGGACCCACAGAAGAGACCCAGTACTTC CASSLSPGPTEETQYF
NA TRBJ2-6 TRBV18 NA TGTGCCAGCTCATCAGAGAGCTCTGGGGCCAACGTCCTGACTTTC CASSSESSGANVLTF
NA TRBJ1-2 TRBV5-1 once TGCGCCAGCAGCTACGACACATCTAACTATGGCTACACCTTC CASSYDTSNYGYTF
TRBD1 TRBJ1-1 TRBV5-1 NA TGCGCCAGCAGCAGGACAGGGGAGAACACTGAAGCTTTCTTT CASSRTGENTEAFF
NA TRBJ1-1 TRBV19 NA TGTGCCAGTAGTGCGGGACGGACGAACACTGAAGCTTTCTTT CASSAGRTNTEAFF
TRBD1 TRBJ1-4 TRBV7-2 NA TGTGCCAGCAGCTCGAGGGGGACAGGTGAACTGTTTTTT CASSSRGTGELFF
NA TRBJ1-5 TRBV19 NA TGTGCCAGTAGTCAGGGACGGAGCCAGCCCCAGCATTTT CASSQGRSQPQHF
NA TRBJ2-6 TRBV11-2 NA TGTGCCAGCAGCTCCCTTTTGAGGGACGGGGCCAACGTCCTGACTTTC CASSSLLRDGANVLTF
NA TRBJ1-4 TRBV7-2 NA TGTGCCAGCAGCTTTACGACAGGATGGAATGAAAAACTGTTTTTT CASSFTTGWNEKLFF
NA TRBJ1-1 TRBV28 NA TGTGCCAGCAGTTCCCGGTGGAGGGGGGGCACTGAAGCTTTCTTT CASSSRWRGGTEAFF
NA TRBJ2-1 TRBV7-9 NA TGTGCCAGCAGCTCGTTCTCCACGTGGGGGGAGCAGTTCTTC CASSSFSTWGEQFF
TRBD1 TRBJ2-2 TRBV2 NA TGTGCCAGCAGACTCGATCAGACAGGGAGTGGCGGGGAGCTGTTTTTT CASRLDQTGSGGELFF
NA TRBJ2-7 TRBV11-3 NA TGTGCCAGCAGCTTAGGAGGGGGGACAGACTACGAGCAGTACTTC CASSLGGGTDYEQYF
NA TRBJ1-4 TRBV29-1 NA TGCAGCGTTTTTCGGGGGTCTCAGCCTAATGAAAAACTGTTTTTT CSVFRGSQPNEKLFF